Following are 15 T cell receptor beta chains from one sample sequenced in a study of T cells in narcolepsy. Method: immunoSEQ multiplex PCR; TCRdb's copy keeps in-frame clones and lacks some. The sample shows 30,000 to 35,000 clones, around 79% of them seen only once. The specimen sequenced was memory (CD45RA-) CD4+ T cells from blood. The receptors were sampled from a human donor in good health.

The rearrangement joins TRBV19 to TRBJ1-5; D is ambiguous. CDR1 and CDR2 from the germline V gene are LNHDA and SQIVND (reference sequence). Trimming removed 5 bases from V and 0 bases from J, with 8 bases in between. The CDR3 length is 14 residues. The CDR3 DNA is TGTGCCAGTAGTTCACAGAATAGCAATCAGCCCCAGCATTTT. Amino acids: CASSSQNSNQPQHF. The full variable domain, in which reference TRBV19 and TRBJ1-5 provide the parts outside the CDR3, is DGGITQSPKYLFRKEGQNVTLSCEQNLNHDAMYWYRQDPGQGLRLIYYSQIVNDFQKGDIAEGYSVSREKKESFPLTVTSAQKNPTAFYLCASSSQNSNQPQHFGDGTRLSIL.

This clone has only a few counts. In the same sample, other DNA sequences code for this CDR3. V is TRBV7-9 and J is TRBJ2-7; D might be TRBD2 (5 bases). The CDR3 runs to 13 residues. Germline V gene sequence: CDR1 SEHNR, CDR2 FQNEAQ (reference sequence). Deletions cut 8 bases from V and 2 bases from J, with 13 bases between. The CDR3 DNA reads TGTGCCAGCCTAGGGCTAGCAGCCTACGAGCAGTACTTC. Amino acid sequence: CASLGLAAYEQYF. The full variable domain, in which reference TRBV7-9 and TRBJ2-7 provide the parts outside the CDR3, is DTGVSQNPRHKITKRGQNVTFRCDPISEHNRLYWYRQTLGQGPEFLTYFQNEAQLEKSRLLSDRFSAERPKGSFSTLEIQRTEQGDSAMYLCASLGLAAYEQYFGPGTRLTVT.

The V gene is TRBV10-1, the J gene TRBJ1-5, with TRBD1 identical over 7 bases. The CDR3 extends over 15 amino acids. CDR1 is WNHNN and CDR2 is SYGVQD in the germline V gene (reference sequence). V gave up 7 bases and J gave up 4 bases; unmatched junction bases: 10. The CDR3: CASKPEDRQNQPQHF. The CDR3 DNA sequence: TGCGCCAGCAAACCAGAGGACAGGCAAAATCAGCCCCAGCATTTT.

CDR3 loop: CASSVGGMYEQYF. CDR3 bases: TGTGCCAGCAGCGTCGGGGGTATGTACGAGCAGTACTTC. This rearrangement joins TRBV5-4 to TRBJ2-7, with D perhaps TRBD2 (6 bases). Germline CDR1 is SGHNT and CDR2 is YYREEE (reference sequence). The CDR3 is made up of 13 amino acids. V shed 4 bases and J shed 4 bases, with 12 bases lying between them.

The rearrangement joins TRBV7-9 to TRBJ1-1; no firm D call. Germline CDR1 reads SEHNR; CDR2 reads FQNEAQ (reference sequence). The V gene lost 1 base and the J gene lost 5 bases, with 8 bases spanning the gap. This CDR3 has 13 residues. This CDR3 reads CASSLDGWTEAFF. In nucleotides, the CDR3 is TGTGCCAGCAGCTTAGATGGGTGGACTGAAGCTTTCTTT.

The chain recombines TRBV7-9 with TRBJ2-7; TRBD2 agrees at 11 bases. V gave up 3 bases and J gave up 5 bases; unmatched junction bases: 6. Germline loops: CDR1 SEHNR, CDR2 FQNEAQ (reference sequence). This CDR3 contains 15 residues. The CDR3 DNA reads TGTGCCAGCAGCTTTCCGACTAGCGGGACCCACGAGCAGTACTTC. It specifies CASSFPTSGTHEQYF.

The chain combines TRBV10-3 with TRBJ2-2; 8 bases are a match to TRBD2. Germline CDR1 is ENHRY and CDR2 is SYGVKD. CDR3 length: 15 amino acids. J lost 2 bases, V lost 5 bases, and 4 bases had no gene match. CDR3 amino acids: CAISSGGSNTGELFF. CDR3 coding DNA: TGTGCCATCAGTTCGGGAGGGTCAAACACCGGGGAGCTGTTTTTT.

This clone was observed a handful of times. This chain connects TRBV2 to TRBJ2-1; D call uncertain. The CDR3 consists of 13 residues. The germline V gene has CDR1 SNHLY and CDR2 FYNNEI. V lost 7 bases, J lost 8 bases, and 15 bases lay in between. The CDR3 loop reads CASMGSGSHEQFF. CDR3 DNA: TGTGCCAGCATGGGGTCAGGATCACATGAGCAGTTCTTC. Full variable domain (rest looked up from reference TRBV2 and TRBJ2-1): EPEVTQTPSHQVTQMGQEVILRCVPISNHLYFYWYRQILGQKVEFLVSFYNNEISEKSEIFDDQFSVERPDGSNFTLKIRSTKLEDSAMYFCASMGSGSHEQFFGPGTRLTVL.

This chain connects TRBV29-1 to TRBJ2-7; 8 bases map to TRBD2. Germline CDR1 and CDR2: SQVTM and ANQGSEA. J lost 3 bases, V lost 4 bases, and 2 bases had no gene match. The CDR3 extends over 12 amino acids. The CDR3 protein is CSVGTSSYEQYF. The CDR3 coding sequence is TGCAGCGTTGGGACTAGCAGCTACGAGCAGTACTTC.

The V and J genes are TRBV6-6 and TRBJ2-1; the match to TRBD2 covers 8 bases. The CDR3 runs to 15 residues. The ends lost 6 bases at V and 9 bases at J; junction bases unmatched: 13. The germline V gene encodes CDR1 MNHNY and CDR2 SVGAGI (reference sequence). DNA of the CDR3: TGTGCCAGCAGGCGAACTAGCGGAGGGGCGGGTGAGCAGTTCTTC. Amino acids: CASRRTSGGAGEQFF.

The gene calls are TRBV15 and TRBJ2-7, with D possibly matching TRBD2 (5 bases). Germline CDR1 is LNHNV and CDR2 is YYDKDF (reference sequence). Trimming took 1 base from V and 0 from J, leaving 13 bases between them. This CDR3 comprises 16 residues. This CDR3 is CATSRGRDPLSYEQYF. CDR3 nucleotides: TGTGCCACCAGCAGAGGACGGGATCCTCTCTCCTACGAGCAGTACTTC.

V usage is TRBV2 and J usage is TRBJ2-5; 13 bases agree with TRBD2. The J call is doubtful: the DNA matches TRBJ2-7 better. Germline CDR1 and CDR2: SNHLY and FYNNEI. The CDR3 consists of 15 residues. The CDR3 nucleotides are TGTGCCAGCAGTAGGACTAGCGGGAGTACTTACGAGCAGTACTTC. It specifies CASSRTSGSTYEQYF.

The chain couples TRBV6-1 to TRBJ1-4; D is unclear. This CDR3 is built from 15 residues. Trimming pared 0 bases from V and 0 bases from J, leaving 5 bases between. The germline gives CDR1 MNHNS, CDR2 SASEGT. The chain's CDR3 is CASSEAPATNEKLFF. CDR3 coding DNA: TGTGCCAGCAGTGAAGCTCCAGCAACTAATGAAAAACTGTTTTTT.

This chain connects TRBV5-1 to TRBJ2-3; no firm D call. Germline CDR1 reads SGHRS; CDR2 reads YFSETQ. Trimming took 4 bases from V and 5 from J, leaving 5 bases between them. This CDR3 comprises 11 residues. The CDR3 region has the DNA TGCGCCAGCAGCCTCAAAGATACGCAGTATTTT. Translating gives CASSLKDTQYF.

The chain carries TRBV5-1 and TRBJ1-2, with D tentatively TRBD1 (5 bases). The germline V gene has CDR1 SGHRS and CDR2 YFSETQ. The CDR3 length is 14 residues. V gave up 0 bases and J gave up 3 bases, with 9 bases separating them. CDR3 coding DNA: TGCGCCAGCAGCTTGGAGCGGGGGGACTATGGCTACACCTTC. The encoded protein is CASSLERGDYGYTF.